These 17 T cell receptor beta chains share one sample of origin, sequenced in a study of beta chain features in type 1 diabetes. Broader study findings: Type 1 diabetes patients showed a moderate but significant shortening of TCRB CDR3s in all four CD4+ subsets.

cDNA synthesis used the whole RNA isolate, giving expressed TCRB sequences. Assay: immunoSEQ multiplex PCR; the TCRdb copy retains only in-frame clones and omits some. This sample has under 850,000 clones, with roughly an eighth found just once. These receptors lack a known antigen. The sequenced material came from naive CD4+ T cells from blood. These receptors were collected from a man between 18 and 29 years old with type 1 diabetes.

The sample holds a few counts of this clone. This chain joins TRBV6-1 and TRBJ1-5; D not certain. The CDR3 runs 15 residues. CDR1 is MNHNS and CDR2 is SASEGT in the germline V gene. The V gene lost 7 bases and the J gene lost 0 bases, with 13 bases spanning the gap. The CDR3 region is CASTLLQPSNQPQHF. CDR3 in DNA: TGTGCCAGCACTTTATTGCAGCCTAGCAATCAGCCCCAGCATTTT.

V is TRBV7-9 and J is TRBJ2-3, with D perhaps TRBD1 (6 bases). The V end lost 6 bases, the J end lost 7 bases, and 29 bases lay between the germline ends. Germline assignment: CDR1 SEHNR and CDR2 FQNEAQ (reference sequence). The CDR3 length is 18 residues. For the CDR3, the DNA is TGTGCCAGCAGGAGAAGGGGGACATCCGATGCCGGAGCCAATACGCAGTATTTT. Translating gives CASRRRGTSDAGANTQYF. The whole variable domain, remainder taken from reference TRBV7-9 and TRBJ2-3, is DTGVSQNPRHKITKRGQNVTFRCDPISEHNRLYWYRQTLGQGPEFLTYFQNEAQLEKSRLLSDRFSAERPKGSFSTLEIQRTEQGDSAMYLCASRRRGTSDAGANTQYFGPGTRLTVL.

This clone was counted between two and nine times. This chain joins TRBV4-1 and TRBJ2-5; 13 nucleotides line up with TRBD2. Trimming took 4 bases from V and 4 from J; bases not matched to a gene: 9. CDR3 size: 17 residues. Germline V gene lookup returns CDR1 MGHRA and CDR2 YSYEKL. In DNA, the CDR3 is TGCGCCAGCAGCCCTGCCAAGGGGACTAGCGGGGCAGAGACCCAGTACTTC. It translates to CASSPAKGTSGAETQYF.

This clone was detected a few times. The chain couples TRBV27 to TRBJ2-1, with TRBD2 as a possible D gene (5 bases). V gave up 5 bases and J gave up 0 bases, with 11 bases separating them. The germline CDR1 and CDR2 sequences are MNHEY and SMNVEV (reference sequence). The CDR3 runs to 15 residues. CDR3 coding DNA: TGTGCCAGCAGTGACGGGGATAGCTCCTACAATGAGCAGTTCTTC. As protein: CASSDGDSSYNEQFF.

On this clone itself: Distinct nucleotide sequences in the sample also encode this CDR3. The CDR3 reads CASSYSAGGQETQYF. Written as DNA, the CDR3 is TGTGCCAGCAGTTACTCGGCAGGGGGCCAAGAGACCCAGTACTTC. This chain joins TRBV6-5 and TRBJ2-5, with TRBD1 matching 7 bases. The germline CDR1 and CDR2 sequences are MNHEY and SVGAGI. The CDR3 runs to 15 residues. V was clipped by 0 bases and J by 1 base; unmatched bases: 2.

This clone was detected a few times. In DNA form, the CDR3 reads TGTGCCAGCAATTTTCGGACAGTGAACACCGGGGAGCTGTTTTTT. Its protein is CASNFRTVNTGELFF. The rearrangement links TRBV6-1 to TRBJ2-2; D is possibly TRBD1 (6 bases). Germline loops: CDR1 MNHNS, CDR2 SASEGT. Trimming left V 7 bases short and J 1 base short, with 13 bases between. There are 15 residues in the CDR3.

The sample holds a few counts of this clone. The chain uses TRBV5-4 and TRBJ2-5, with D possibly called TRBD1 or TRBD2 (6 bases each). The CDR3 consists of 13 residues. The germline V gene encodes CDR1 SGHNT and CDR2 YYREEE (reference sequence). V lost 6 bases and J 5 bases, leaving 14 bases between the germline ends. CDR3 nucleotide sequence: TGTGCCAGCAACCCGGGGGCGGGGGAGACCCAGTACTTC. Amino acids: CASNPGAGETQYF.

This clone was detected only a few times. The gene calls are TRBV11-1 and TRBJ2-1, with unresolved D. The V gene's germline CDR1 is SGHAT and CDR2 FQDESV (reference sequence). There are 17 residues in the CDR3. V lost 5 bases to trimming and J lost 4 bases, with 21 bases between them. The CDR3 region has the DNA TGTGCCAGCAGCGTGGCCACTTACCCTCGTCTATACAATGAGCAGTTCTTC. It yields the protein CASSVATYPRLYNEQFF.

This clone turned up a few times. The chain couples TRBV29-1 to TRBJ1-1, with 7 bases identical to TRBD1. CDR1 is SQVTM and CDR2 is ANQGSEA in the germline V gene. The CDR3 is made up of 12 amino acids. V lost 4 bases and J lost 7; bases outside the gene matches: 6. CDR3 residues: CSVGQGQLEAFF. For the CDR3, the DNA is TGCAGCGTTGGCCAGGGACAGCTTGAAGCTTTCTTT.

V is TRBV29-1 and J is TRBJ1-2; weak D call: TRBD1 (6 bases). Germline assignment: CDR1 SQVTM and CDR2 ANQGSEA. The CDR3 has 13 residues. The V gene lost 8 bases and the J gene lost 6 bases, with 19 bases spanning the gap. The CDR3 DNA reads TGCAGCACCCTAAGCGGGGGGCGAGATGGCTACACCTTC. Its translation: CSTLSGGRDGYTF. Supplemented by reference TRBV29-1 and TRBJ1-2, the full variable domain reads SAVISQKPSRDICQRGTSLTIQCQVDSQVTMMFWYRQQPGQSLTLIATANQGSEATYESGFVIDKFPISRPNLTFSTLTVSNMSPEDSSIYLCSTLSGGRDGYTFGSGTRLTVV.

The chain uses TRBV16 and TRBJ1-5; no clear D gene. CDR1 is KGHSY and CDR2 is FQNENV in the germline V gene. This CDR3 comprises 16 residues. The ends were cut back, 7 bases at V and 0 bases at J, with 16 bases in the middle. The CDR3 nucleotides read TGTGCCAGCACCCCTAGTCTGGCACCTAGCAATCAGCCCCAGCATTTT. Translating it yields CASTPSLAPSNQPQHF.

This clone was seen only a few times. Other DNA sequences in this specimen translate into the identical CDR3. V usage is TRBV7-8 and J usage is TRBJ1-4, with D perhaps matching TRBD1 (6 bases). The ends were cut back, 1 base at V and 2 bases at J, with 8 bases in the middle. In germline, CDR1 is SGHVS, CDR2 FQNEAQ. CDR3 length: 15 amino acids. CDR3 sequence reads: CASSLGQGTNEKLFF. As DNA, the CDR3 is TGTGCCAGCAGCTTAGGGCAGGGGACTAATGAAAAACTGTTTTTT.

The sample holds a few counts of this clone. The chain is built from TRBV7-9 and TRBJ2-7; no reliable D call. Between the trimmed V and J ends, which lost 1 base and 5 bases, there was a span of 15 bases. The CDR3 extends over 15 amino acids. CDR1 is SEHNR and CDR2 is FQNEAQ in the germline V gene (reference sequence). The CDR3 reads CASSLGSRSPHEQYF. CDR3 coding DNA: TGTGCCAGCAGCTTAGGAAGTAGGTCCCCCCACGAGCAGTACTTC.

This clone was recorded a few times. J is TRBJ2-3 and V is TRBV14; D gene unclear. CDR1 and CDR2 from the germline V gene are SGHDN and FVKESK. Trimming cost V 1 base and J 9 bases, with 11 bases left between them. The CDR3 spans 13 residues. The CDR3 sequence: CASSQVAARTQYF. The CDR3 DNA sequence: TGTGCCAGCAGCCAAGTTGCAGCAAGAACGCAGTATTTT.

In this sample, this clone turned up a few times. Distinct nucleotide sequences in the sample also encode this CDR3. The rearrangement uses TRBV2 and TRBJ1-4; possibly TRBD1 for D (6 bases). The germline CDR1 and CDR2 sequences are SNHLY and FYNNEI. V was trimmed by 5 bases and J by 7 bases, leaving 14 bases between them. The CDR3 length is 14 residues. The CDR3 region has the DNA TGTGCCAGCAGTCTACAGGGAAATGGTGAAAAACTGTTTTTT. It encodes CASSLQGNGEKLFF.

The rearrangement links TRBV13 to TRBJ1-2; no firm D call. Germline CDR1 and CDR2: PRHDT and FYEKMQ (reference sequence). CDR3 length: 13 amino acids. The ends were cut back, 0 bases at V and 2 bases at J, with 4 bases in the middle. The CDR3, as DNA: TGTGCCAGCAGCTTAGGGGGGAACTATGGCTACACCTTC. Translation gives CASSLGGNYGYTF.

The rearrangement links TRBV7-8 to TRBJ2-2; 7 bases line up with TRBD1. The CDR3 extends over 15 amino acids. With 3 bases clipped from V and 3 bases from J, the junction kept 4 bases outside the gene matches. Germline V gene data show CDR1 as SGHVS and CDR2 as FQNEAQ. The CDR3 bases are TGTGCCAGCAGCTTTATGGGACAGTACACCGGGGAGCTGTTTTTT. Its translation is CASSFMGQYTGELFF.